This passage covers 30 T cell receptor beta chains from one sample sequenced in a study of shared clonotypes between healthy human individuals. Produced via immunoSEQ multiplex PCR; TCRdb's table is partial and in-frame only. The sample has roughly 1,600,000 clones; just under 99% are singletons. The sequenced sample was naive CD4+ T cells sorted from blood. Subset defined: CD45RA+ positively selected. These receptors all come from a man aged 25 to 40 in good health.

The rearrangement links TRBV28 to TRBJ2-2, with 7 bases identical to TRBD2. Germline V gene data show CDR1 as MDHEN and CDR2 as SYDVKM. V dropped 2 bases and J dropped 0; count of bases not matched to a gene: 6. There are 17 residues in the CDR3. CDR3: CASSLPTGGSNTGELFF. CDR3 in DNA: TGTGCCAGCAGTTTACCGACCGGGGGGTCGAACACCGGGGAGCTGTTTTTT.

The chain employs TRBV18 and TRBJ1-3; the D is unclear. CDR3 length equals 15 residues. Trimming stripped 3 bases from V and 2 bases from J, with 11 bases between. Germline loops: CDR1 KGHSH, CDR2 LQKENI. The DNA of the CDR3 is TGTGCCAGCTCACCTCCCGACCGGACTGGAAACACCATATATTTT. This encodes CASSPPDRTGNTIYF.

The chain is built from TRBV11-2 and TRBJ2-5, with 8 bases aligning to TRBD1. Germline V gene lookup returns CDR1 SGHAT and CDR2 FQNNGV. V was pared by 3 bases and J by 4 bases, with 7 bases of the junction left unmatched. CDR3 length equals 15 residues. The CDR3 DNA reads as TGTGCCAGCAGCTTCTCGGCAGGGGGCACAGAGACCCAGTACTTC. Its translation: CASSFSAGGTETQYF. The full variable domain, rest sourced from reference TRBV11-2 and TRBJ2-5, is EAGVAQSPRYKIIEKRQSVAFWCNPISGHATLYWYQQILGQGPKLLIQFQNNGVVDDSQLPKDRFSAERLKGVDSTLKIQPAKLEDSAVYLCASSFSAGGTETQYFGPGTRLLVL.

V gene TRBV18 combines with J gene TRBJ2-5, with D perhaps TRBD1 (6 bases). The V gene's germline CDR1 is KGHSH and CDR2 LQKENI. V shed 6 bases and J shed 2 bases, with 7 bases lying between them. The CDR3 spans 12 residues. This CDR3 is CASSGQQETQYF. The CDR3 DNA sequence: TGTGCCAGCTCTGGACAGCAAGAGACCCAGTACTTC.

Turning to this clone: At one end the junction does not follow the germline gene, possibly because of a read error. The CDR3, as DNA: TGTGCCAGCAGCTCCTTATCCGGGGCCTCCTTCGAGCAGTACTTC. Translated: CASSSLSGASFEQYF. V is TRBV5-6 and J is TRBJ2-7; D may correspond to TRBD1 or TRBD2 (5 bases each). Germline V lookup: CDR1 SGHDT, CDR2 YYEEEE. The CDR3 loop spans 15 amino acids.

This chain connects TRBV7-2 to TRBJ2-1, with 9 bases identical to TRBD1. The CDR3 has 15 amino acids. Germline values: CDR1 SGHTA, CDR2 FQGNSA. Trimming took 5 bases from V and 9 from J; bases not matched to a gene: 11. CDR3 nucleotides: TGTGCCAGCAGCCATCCCGGGACAGGGAGCGGTGAGCAGTTCTTC. It yields the protein CASSHPGTGSGEQFF. The variable domain in full, with the rest retrieved from reference TRBV7-2 and TRBJ2-1, is GAGVSQSPSNKVTEKGKDVELRCDPISGHTALYWYRQSLGQGLEFLIYFQGNSAPDKSGLPSDRFSAERTGGSVSTLTIQRTQQEDSAVYLCASSHPGTGSGEQFFGPGTRLTVL.

The chain employs TRBV6-6 and TRBJ2-7, with 10 bases matching TRBD2. Trimming cost V 3 bases and J 3 bases; bases outside gene matches: 8. Looked up from germline, CDR1 is MNHNY and CDR2 is SVGAGI (reference sequence). The CDR3 loop spans 16 amino acids. As DNA, the CDR3 is TGTGCCAGCAGTTATAATCTAGCGGGAGACAACTACGAGCAGTACTTC. This gives the protein CASSYNLAGDNYEQYF.

The chain links TRBV7-2 to TRBJ1-1; D not resolved. Per germline, CDR1 SGHTA and CDR2 FQGNSA. The CDR3 is 12 residues long. V was trimmed by 0 bases and J by 6 bases, leaving 5 bases between them. For the CDR3, the DNA is TGTGCCAGCAGCTTAGCTCGGCCTGAAGCTTTCTTT. This sequence encodes CASSLARPEAFF.

In its sample, this clone was seen once. This rearrangement joins TRBV11-3 to TRBJ2-5, with 8 bases fitting TRBD2. Trimming removed 4 bases from V and 3 bases from J; junction bases left unmatched: 7. The CDR3 has 15 amino acids. Germline V gene data show CDR1 as SGHNT and CDR2 as YENEEA. CDR3 loop: CASSSGAGVEETQYF. CDR3 in DNA: TGTGCCAGCAGCTCCGGAGCGGGAGTAGAAGAGACCCAGTACTTC.

The chain uses TRBV28 and TRBJ2-7, with D possibly being TRBD1 (6 bases). With 5 bases removed from V and 6 bases from J, the gap between germline ends came to 14 bases. This CDR3 contains 13 residues. From germline, CDR1 is MDHEN and CDR2 SYDVKM. The CDR3 reads CASSTGLPSEQYF. The DNA of the CDR3 is TGTGCCAGCAGTACAGGGTTGCCTTCCGAGCAGTACTTC.

The CDR3: CASAGTGGYEQYF. The CDR3 DNA follows: TGTGCCAGCGCCGGGACAGGGGGCTACGAGCAGTACTTC. This sequence joins TRBV11-2 and TRBJ2-7; 11 bases fit TRBD1. J was trimmed by 3 bases and V by 8 bases; bases with no gene match: 3. The CDR3 totals 13 residues. Germline V gene lookup returns CDR1 SGHAT and CDR2 FQNNGV.

This clone was seen once. This sequence joins TRBV2 and TRBJ2-2, with D hard to call. The CDR3 contains 11 residues. V was cut by 7 bases and J by 9 bases, with 9 bases left in between. Germline CDR1 reads SNHLY; CDR2 reads FYNNEI. The DNA of the CDR3 is TGTGCCAGCACTGCAGAGCGGGAGCTGTTTTTT. Translation: CASTAERELFF. The full variable domain, its missing parts supplied by reference TRBV2 and TRBJ2-2, is EPEVTQTPSHQVTQMGQEVILRCVPISNHLYFYWYRQILGQKVEFLVSFYNNEISEKSEIFDDQFSVERPDGSNFTLKIRSTKLEDSAMYFCASTAERELFFGEGSRLTVL.

The rearrangement uses TRBV5-6 and TRBJ1-4, with TRBD1 matching 9 bases. The CDR3 sequence is 15 residues long. The trim removed 1 base at V and 7 bases at J, leaving 5 bases unmatched. The germline CDR1 and CDR2 sequences are SGHDT and YYEEEE. DNA for the CDR3: TGTGCCAGCAGCTTGACGGACAGGGGTAGTGAAAAACTGTTTTTT. It yields the protein CASSLTDRGSEKLFF.

The chain carries TRBV5-3 and TRBJ1-1; D not resolved. TRBV5-3 is sorted into the ORF group, with uncertain function. The CDR3 spans 14 residues. The V and J ends lost 2 bases and 1 base respectively, with 9 bases between them. The CDR3 DNA follows: TGTGCCAGAAGCTTTATCAGCTGGAACACTGAAGCTTTCTTT. Protein sequence: CARSFISWNTEAFF.

The V call is TRBV9, the J call TRBJ1-2; unclear D gene. The V gene lost 0 bases and the J gene lost 8 bases, with 17 bases spanning the gap. Per germline, CDR1 SGDLS and CDR2 YYNGEE. The CDR3 sequence is 15 residues long. CDR3 bases: TGTGCCAGCAGCGTAGAAGGTCGGCGCCTGGGGGGCTACACCTTC. It translates to CASSVEGRRLGGYTF.

The chain couples TRBV18 to TRBJ2-1; TRBD1 aligns across 11 bases. CDR3 length equals 20 residues. The J segment lost 1 base and the V segment lost 3 bases, leaving 14 bases of the junction unmatched. Germline CDR1 and CDR2: KGHSH and LQKENI. The CDR3: CASSPGVTGQGVSSYNEQFF. The CDR3 coding sequence is TGTGCCAGCTCACCGGGGGTAACGGGACAGGGGGTTTCTTCCTACAATGAGCAGTTCTTC. Full variable domain (rest looked up from reference TRBV18 and TRBJ2-1): NAGVMQNPRHLVRRRGQEARLRCSPMKGHSHVYWYRQLPEEGLKFMVYLQKENIIDESGMPKERFSAEFPKEGPSILRIQQVVRGDSAAYFCASSPGVTGQGVSSYNEQFFGPGTRLTVL.

The rearrangement joins TRBV5-5 to TRBJ1-5, with D uncertain. Deletions cut 4 bases from V and 3 bases from J, with 8 bases between. Looked up from germline, CDR1 is SGHKS and CDR2 is YYEKEE (reference sequence). This CDR3 region has 13 residues. The CDR3 loop is CASSRTDNQPQHF. The CDR3 DNA reads as TGTGCCAGCAGCAGGACGGACAATCAGCCCCAGCATTTT.

The chain recombines TRBV6-5 with TRBJ1-1; D is unresolved. This CDR3 has 13 amino acids. V was trimmed by 2 bases and J by 3 bases, leaving 7 bases between them. Germline CDR1 MNHEY, CDR2 SVGAGI. Written as DNA, the CDR3 is TGTGCCAGCAGTTACCCGCCTGACACTGAAGCTTTCTTT. It yields the protein CASSYPPDTEAFF.

This chain's CDR3 is CASSYGHQETQYF. The CDR3 DNA sequence: TGTGCCAGCAGTTACGGACATCAAGAGACCCAGTACTTC. The V and J genes are TRBV6-5 and TRBJ2-5; D may be TRBD1 (5 bases). The CDR3 extends over 13 amino acids. The V end was cut by 2 bases, the J end by 2 bases, with 6 bases between. Germline V gene data show CDR1 as MNHEY and CDR2 as SVGAGI.

V usage is TRBV5-1 and J usage is TRBJ2-7, with TRBD1 matching 9 bases. CDR1 and CDR2 (germline): SGHRS, YFSETQ. The CDR3 consists of 14 residues. Trimming at V came to 5 bases and at J to 1 base, leaving 4 bases not matched to a gene. The CDR3 bases are TGCGCCAGCAGACCCGGGACAGGGTCCTACGAGCAGTACTTC. Encoded protein: CASRPGTGSYEQYF.

The CDR3 DNA is TGTGCCAGCAGTGGACGGTTCAATCAGCCCCAGCATTTT. It encodes CASSGRFNQPQHF. This chain connects TRBV2 to TRBJ1-5; D gene ambiguous. Germline lookup yields CDR1 SNHLY and CDR2 FYNNEI. Trimming removed 4 bases from V and 3 bases from J, with 7 bases in between. The length of the CDR3 is 13 residues.

The rearrangement links TRBV28 to TRBJ2-7; 8 bases match TRBD1. Germline V gives CDR1 MDHEN, CDR2 SYDVKM. This CDR3 is 16 amino acids long. J gave up 2 bases and V 6 bases, and 12 bases lay outside the gene matches. The CDR3 sequence is CASSNKPGQVTYEQYF. The CDR3 DNA reads as TGTGCCAGCAGCAATAAACCGGGACAGGTAACCTACGAGCAGTACTTC.

The chain joins TRBV9 to TRBJ2-2, with 10 bases identical to TRBD1. V shed 0 bases, J shed 6 bases, and the junction held 2 bases outside the gene matches. Germline CDR1 SGDLS, CDR2 YYNGEE. There are 15 residues in the CDR3. The CDR3 protein is CASSVGQGAAGELFF. Here the CDR3 DNA reads TGTGCCAGCAGCGTAGGACAGGGGGCCGCCGGGGAGCTGTTTTTT.

The rearrangement joins TRBV5-8 to TRBJ2-2; 13 bases agree with TRBD2. This CDR3 region has 16 residues. Trimming took 3 bases from V and 4 from J; bases not matched to a gene: 3. CDR1 and CDR2 from the germline V gene are SGHTS and YDEGEE. CDR3 in amino acids: CASSSGLAGATGELFF. Written as DNA, the CDR3 is TGTGCCAGCAGCTCTGGACTAGCGGGAGCCACCGGGGAGCTGTTTTTT.

The chain employs TRBV27 and TRBJ2-5, with TRBD2 matching 15 bases. The CDR3 consists of 16 residues. V was clipped by 5 bases and J by 4 bases; unmatched bases: 5. Per germline, CDR1 MNHEY and CDR2 SMNVEV (reference sequence). CDR3 bases: TGTGCCAGCAGTCGCAGGACTAGCGGGAGGGTAGAGACCCAGTACTTC. Translation gives CASSRRTSGRVETQYF.

The gene calls are TRBV7-8 and TRBJ1-4; TRBD1 might be the D (5 bases). Germline assignment: CDR1 SGHVS and CDR2 FQNEAQ. Deletions cut 4 bases from V and 8 bases from J, with 20 bases between. The CDR3 loop spans 16 amino acids. CDR3 in amino acids: CASSSEGGGVYEKLFF. The CDR3 DNA sequence: TGTGCCAGCAGCTCAGAGGGTGGGGGAGTTTACGAAAAACTGTTTTTT.

This sequence joins TRBV6-4 and TRBJ2-1; no reliable D call. Germline assignment: CDR1 MRHNA and CDR2 SNTAGT. The germline V and J ends were trimmed by 6 bases and 0 bases, with 9 bases remaining between them. This CDR3 has 14 residues. DNA for the CDR3: TGTGCCAGCAGAAAAGACGGCTCCTACAATGAGCAGTTCTTC. Translation: CASRKDGSYNEQFF.

Here the CDR3 reads CAVLLPVGYTF. As DNA, the CDR3 is TGTGCCGTCCTGTTGCCGGTCGGCTACACCTTC. The rearrangement joins TRBV28 to TRBJ1-2; unclear D gene. Trimming left V 11 bases short and J 8 bases short, with 15 bases between. CDR1 MDHEN and CDR2 SYDVKM come from the germline V gene. The CDR3 loop spans 11 amino acids.

This chain joins TRBV7-2 and TRBJ1-5; D perhaps matches TRBD1 (5 bases). The CDR3 runs to 16 residues. The V and J ends lost 5 bases and 4 bases respectively, with 18 bases between them. CDR1 and CDR2 from the germline V gene are SGHTA and FQGNSA. DNA for the CDR3: TGTGCCAGCAGCCGAACGGGACGAAACTCAAATCAGCCCCAGCATTTT. Residues: CASSRTGRNSNQPQHF. The variable domain in full, completed from reference TRBV7-2 and TRBJ1-5, reads GAGVSQSPSNKVTEKGKDVELRCDPISGHTALYWYRQSLGQGLEFLIYFQGNSAPDKSGLPSDRFSAERTGGSVSTLTIQRTQQEDSAVYLCASSRTGRNSNQPQHFGDGTRLSIL.

The chain combines TRBV19 with TRBJ1-1; TRBD1 aligns across 7 bases. From germline, CDR1 is LNHDA and CDR2 SQIVND (reference sequence). The CDR3 is 15 residues long. J lost 6 bases, V lost 4 bases, and 11 bases had no gene match. The CDR3 DNA follows: TGTGCCAGTAGTACCATCGACAGGGAAGGGGCTGAAGCTTTCTTT. This translates into CASSTIDREGAEAFF. Complete variable domain (other parts from reference TRBV19 and TRBJ1-1): DGGITQSPKYLFRKEGQNVTLSCEQNLNHDAMYWYRQDPGQGLRLIYYSQIVNDFQKGDIAEGYSVSREKKESFPLTVTSAQKNPTAFYLCASSTIDREGAEAFFGQGTRLTVV.